In this sample, the clone carrying this T cell receptor (beta chain) turned up many times. The target antigen is unknown. This entry is derived from a study of neurological immune-mediated disorders. Overall study findings and caveats: On phylogenetic grouping, the repertoires of 18 of 34 multiple sclerosis patients fell within one related-CDR3 cluster, constituting a possible signature.

MiXCR, run by TCRdb on the 5' RACE reads, gives a single entry per CDR3 protein. This sample has tens of thousands of distinct CDR3 sequences, with around 4.3% found just once. Deletions cut 3 bases from V and 13 bases from J, with 13 bases between. The germline CDR1 and CDR2 sequences are ENHRY and SYGVKD. The CDR3 totals 12 residues. J is TRBJ2-1 and V is TRBV10-3, with D perhaps matching TRBD1 or TRBD2 (6 bases each). Sequences were obtained from PBMCs. The TCR originated in a woman between 55 and 75 years old with multiple sclerosis. This CDR3 is CAISDDKGGQFF. The CDR3 DNA follows: TGTGCCATCAGTGATGATAAGGGGGGACAGTTCTTC.